A selection of T cell receptor beta chains follows, all from one sample in a study of T cell responses to AZD1222 COVID-19 vaccine. This table comes from immunoSEQ multiplex PCR, and its TCRdb copy is limited to in-frame clones, with some not included. Of roughly 120,000 clones listed, approximately 90% were seen once; the top ten hold 4.4%. This specimen was peripheral blood, taken on day 0 of AZD1222 vaccination. These receptors all stem from an adult in good health. The CDR3 runs from the conserved cysteine through the conserved F or W. A D gene is named only where the DNA matches it firmly. Size is stated for part of the rows, as once, few or many counts, or as a class when the clone is expanded.

CDR3 DNA: TGTGCCAGCAGTTACTCGAGGCCCACTGGCAATCAGCCCCAGCATTTT
CDR3 protein: CASSYSRPTGNQPQHF
clone size: NA
J gene: TRBJ1-5
V gene: TRBV6-5
CDR3 length: 16
D gene: NA

CDR3 DNA: TGTGCCAGCAGCGAACGACAGATCTCTGGAAACACCATATATTTT
CDR3 protein: CASSERQISGNTIYF
clone size: NA
J gene: TRBJ1-3
V gene: TRBV11-3
CDR3 length: 15
D gene: NA

CDR3 DNA: TGTGCCTGGAGTGGGCTGGGACTTTTGCACGAGCAGTACTTC
CDR3 protein: CAWSGLGLLHEQYF
clone size: NA
J gene: TRBJ2-7
V gene: TRBV30
CDR3 length: 14
D gene: NA

CDR3 DNA: TGTGCCAGCAGCCCACCGGGTGGGGTAGCGGGGGGCCACGACGAGCAGTACTTC
CDR3 protein: CASSPPGGVAGGHDEQYF
clone size: few
J gene: TRBJ2-7
V gene: TRBV4-2
CDR3 length: 18
D gene: TRBD2

CDR3 DNA: TGTGCCAGCAGCTGGGGCGAAGGGGGAGCAGATACGCAGTATTTT
CDR3 protein: CASSWGEGGADTQYF
clone size: NA
J gene: TRBJ2-3
V gene: TRBV5-4
CDR3 length: 15
D gene: NA

CDR3 DNA: TGTGCCAGCAGTGAAAGTGGGAGGGGGTACAATGAGCAGTTCTTC
CDR3 protein: CASSESGRGYNEQFF
clone size: NA
J gene: TRBJ2-1
V gene: TRBV6-1
CDR3 length: 15
D gene: NA

CDR3 DNA: TGTGCCAGCAGCTTACAGGTGGGACTAGCCTACGAGCAGTACTTC
CDR3 protein: CASSLQVGLAYEQYF
clone size: NA
J gene: TRBJ2-7
V gene: TRBV7-8
CDR3 length: 15
D gene: TRBD2

CDR3 DNA: TGTGCCAGCACCAACAGGGGGCTGGGTGGGGCCAACGTCCTGACTTTC
CDR3 protein: CASTNRGLGGANVLTF
clone size: NA
J gene: TRBJ2-6
V gene: TRBV11-3
CDR3 length: 16
D gene: TRBD1

CDR3 DNA: TGTGCCAGCAGCCCAGGGGAAGTGAGTCCCAAAAACATTCAGTACTTC
CDR3 protein: CASSPGEVSPKNIQYF
clone size: NA
J gene: TRBJ2-4
V gene: TRBV5-6
CDR3 length: 16
D gene: NA

CDR3 DNA: TGTGCCAGCAGCCCAGGGGCTAGCGGGGTATACAATGAGCAGTTCTTC
CDR3 protein: CASSPGASGVYNEQFF
clone size: NA
J gene: TRBJ2-1
V gene: TRBV9
CDR3 length: 16
D gene: TRBD2

CDR3 DNA: TGCGCCAGCAGCCAAAGTACGGGGTCTGATGAAAAACTGTTTTTT
CDR3 protein: CASSQSTGSDEKLFF
clone size: NA
J gene: TRBJ1-4
V gene: TRBV4-1
CDR3 length: 15
D gene: NA

CDR3 DNA: TGCAGTGCTAGTAGAGGGCTAGCGGGAGCAGATACGCAGTATTTT
CDR3 protein: CSASRGLAGADTQYF
clone size: once
J gene: TRBJ2-3
V gene: TRBV20-1
CDR3 length: 15
D gene: TRBD2

CDR3 DNA: TGTGCCAGCAGTTTTACAGAAAAATTGGGCTACACCTTC
CDR3 protein: CASSFTEKLGYTF
clone size: NA
J gene: TRBJ1-2
V gene: TRBV7-2
CDR3 length: 13
D gene: NA

CDR3 DNA: TGTGCCAGAAGGTTGACAGGGGATGGGGGCAATCAGCCCCAGCATTTT
CDR3 protein: CARRLTGDGGNQPQHF
clone size: NA
J gene: TRBJ1-5
V gene: TRBV5-3
CDR3 length: 16
D gene: TRBD1

CDR3 DNA: TGTGCCAGCAGCCCCCTTTTGATTGCAGGGAACACTGAAGCTTTCTTT
CDR3 protein: CASSPLLIAGNTEAFF
clone size: NA
J gene: TRBJ1-1
V gene: TRBV5-5
CDR3 length: 16
D gene: NA